This T cell receptor beta chain is drawn from a study of shared clonotypes between healthy human individuals. Study-wide context: The cohort had two women and a few men, ages 18 to 49. For every donor, three CD4 naive, three CD4 memory, two CD8 naive and one CD8 memory plates were used.

Comments on this clone: As yet, its antigen is unknown.

CDR1 SQVTM and CDR2 ANQGSEA come from the germline V gene. The V gene lost 1 base and the J gene lost 5 bases, with 21 bases spanning the gap. The CDR3 runs 17 residues. Terminally differentiated effector memory CD45RA+ cells were excluded by CCR7 positive selection of CD45RO-negative cells. Profiled with immunoSEQ multiplex PCR; TCRdb holds only in-frame clones, not every one. The table includes roughly 2,000,000 clones, about 95% detected once. Study observations and caveats: Only blood was sampled; tissue repertoires likely differ.

The chain recombines TRBV29-1 with TRBJ2-1; D tentatively fits TRBD1 or TRBD2 (5 bases each). The sequenced material came from naive CD8+ T cells sorted from blood. The receptor's source is a man in his late teens or twenties in good health. The CDR3, as DNA: TGCAGCGTTGAAGGGGAGCTCGGGACGGCAGCCGACAATGAGCAGTTCTTC. As protein: CSVEGELGTAADNEQFF.